This T cell receptor (beta chain) was observed in a study of cytomegalovirus exposure and HLA in healthy donors. Study-level results: The study put 150 to 200 TCR beta chains on its list as cytomegalovirus-associated. TCR beta sequences reportedly predicted the HLA-A and HLA-B alleles of most subjects accurately.

This PCR relied on a set of 60 Vbeta primers and 13 Jbeta primers. Profiled with immunoSEQ multiplex PCR; TCRdb holds only in-frame clones, not every one. The sample table sets out fewer than 150,000 clones. With regard to this clone: What it recognizes is unknown.

This sequence was found in a woman aged 60-70 years in good health and CMV-seronegative. The specimen sequenced was PBMCs.

The CDR3 loop reads CASSLGIAGGNHQETQYF. CDR3 nucleotides: TGTGCCAGCAGCTTAGGAATAGCGGGGGGTAACCACCAAGAGACCCAGTACTTC. The rearrangement joins TRBV7-9 to TRBJ2-5; 10 nucleotides match TRBD2. In germline, CDR1 is SEHNR, CDR2 FQNEAQ (reference sequence). The V gene end was trimmed by 1 base and the J gene end by 0 bases; junction bases not matched to a gene: 8. The CDR3 length is 18 residues.